The clone carrying this T cell receptor beta chain has at least ten counts. Its target is not known. This entry belongs to a study of response to subunit inactivated influenza vaccine. TCRdb reprocessed the RT-PCR reads with MiXCR, giving one entry per CDR3 protein. The table shows around 480,000 distinct CDR3 sequences, with 11% occurring only once. General observations from the study: The authors suggested that few new T cells are recruited per seasonal influenza vaccination.

The germline V gene has CDR1 MNHNS and CDR2 SASEGT. The CDR3 has 13 residues. Trimming took 6 bases from V and 5 from J, leaving 13 bases between them. The sample in question was PBMCs from blood, obtained 40 to 50 days after vaccination. The V and J genes are TRBV6-1 and TRBJ1-1, with a weak D call TRBD1 (6 bases). This sequence originates from a man aged 50 to 59 who received an inactivated influenza vaccine. The CDR3: CASRRGGGTEAFF. The DNA for the CDR3 is TGTGCCAGCAGGAGGGGGGGAGGAACTGAAGCTTTCTTT.